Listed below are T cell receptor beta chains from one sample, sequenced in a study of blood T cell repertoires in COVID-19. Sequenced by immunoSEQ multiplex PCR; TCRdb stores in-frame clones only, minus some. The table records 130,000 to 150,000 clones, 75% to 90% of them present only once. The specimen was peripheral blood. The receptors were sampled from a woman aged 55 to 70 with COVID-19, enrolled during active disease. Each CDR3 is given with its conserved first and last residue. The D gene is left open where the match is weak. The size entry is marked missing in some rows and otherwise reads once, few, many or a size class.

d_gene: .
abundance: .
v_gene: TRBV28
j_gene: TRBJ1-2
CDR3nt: TGTGCCAGCAGTGTCCTGGGGGGATATGGCTACACCTTC
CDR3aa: CASSVLGGYGYTF

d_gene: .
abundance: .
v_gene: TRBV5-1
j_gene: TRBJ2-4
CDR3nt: TGCGCCAGCAGCTTGGCGGCCCAAAAAGGACAAGTAGCCAAAAACATTCAGTACTTC
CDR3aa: CASSLAAQKGQVAKNIQYF

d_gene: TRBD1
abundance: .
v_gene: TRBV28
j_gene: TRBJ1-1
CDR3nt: TGTGCCAGCAGCTTACAGGGGGCTAGCATGAACACTGAAGCTTTCTTT
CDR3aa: CASSLQGASMNTEAFF

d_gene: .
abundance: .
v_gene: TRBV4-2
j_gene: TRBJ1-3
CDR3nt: TGTGCCAGCAGCCCCCCTGGGGGGTTAGGGGCTGGAAACACCATATATTTT
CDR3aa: CASSPPGGLGAGNTIYF

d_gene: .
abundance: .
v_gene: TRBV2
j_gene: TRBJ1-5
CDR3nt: TGTGCCAGCAGGGGGAGGAGCCAGAATCAGCCCCAGCATTTT
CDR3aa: CASRGRSQNQPQHF

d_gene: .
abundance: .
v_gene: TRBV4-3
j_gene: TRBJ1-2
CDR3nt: TGCGCCAGCAGCCAAGATAGCGCCGGTCCCCCCCCGGCCTATGGCTACACCTTC
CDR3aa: CASSQDSAGPPPAYGYTF

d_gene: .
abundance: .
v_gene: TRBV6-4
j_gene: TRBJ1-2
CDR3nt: TGTGCCAGCAGTGACTCAGGGGGATATGGCTACACCTTC
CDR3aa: CASSDSGGYGYTF

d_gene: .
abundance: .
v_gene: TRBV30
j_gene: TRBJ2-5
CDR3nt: TGTGCCTGGAGTGTAACCCTCGTGCGGAACTTC
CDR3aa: CAWSVTLVRNF

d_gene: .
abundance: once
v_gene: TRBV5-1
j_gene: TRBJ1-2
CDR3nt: TGCGCCAGCAGCTTGACTGACAGGCCCGACTATGGCTACACCTTC
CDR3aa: CASSLTDRPDYGYTF

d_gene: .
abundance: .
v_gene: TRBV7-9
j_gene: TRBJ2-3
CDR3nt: TGTGCCAGCAAGACTAGGAAGACTAATACGCAGTATTTT
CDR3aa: CASKTRKTNTQYF

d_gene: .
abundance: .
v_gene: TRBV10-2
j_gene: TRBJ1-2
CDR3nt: TGCGCCAGCAGTGATAGGGGACGGGACACGGGCTACACCTTC
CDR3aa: CASSDRGRDTGYTF

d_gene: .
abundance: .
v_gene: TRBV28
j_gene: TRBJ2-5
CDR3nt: TGTGCCAGCAGTTTTACAGGTGTGGAGACCCAGTACTTC
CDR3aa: CASSFTGVETQYF

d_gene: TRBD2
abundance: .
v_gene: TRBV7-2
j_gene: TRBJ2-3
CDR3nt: TGTGCCAGCAGCCCAGGGACTAGCGGAGATACGCAGTATTTT
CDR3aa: CASSPGTSGDTQYF

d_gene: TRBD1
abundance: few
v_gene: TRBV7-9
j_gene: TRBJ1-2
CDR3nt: TGTGCCAGCAGCTTAGCGGTCAGGGGGGACTATGGCTACACCTTC
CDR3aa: CASSLAVRGDYGYTF

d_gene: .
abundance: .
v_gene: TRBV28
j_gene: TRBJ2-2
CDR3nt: TGTGCCAGCAGTTCCTACAGGCTATTGGCCGGGGAGCTGTTTTTT
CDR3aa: CASSSYRLLAGELFF

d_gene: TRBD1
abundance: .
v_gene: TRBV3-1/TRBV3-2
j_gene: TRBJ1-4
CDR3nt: TGTGCCAGCAGCCAAGATTTGGGGACAGGGGGCGTTAATGAAAAACTGTTTTTT
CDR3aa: CASSQDLGTGGVNEKLFF

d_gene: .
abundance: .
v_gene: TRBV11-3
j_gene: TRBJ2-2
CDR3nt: TGTGCCAGCAGCTTGCCCCAGGGATCACTAACAGATACTGGTACCGGGGAGCTGTTTTTT
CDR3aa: CASSLPQGSLTDTGTGELFF